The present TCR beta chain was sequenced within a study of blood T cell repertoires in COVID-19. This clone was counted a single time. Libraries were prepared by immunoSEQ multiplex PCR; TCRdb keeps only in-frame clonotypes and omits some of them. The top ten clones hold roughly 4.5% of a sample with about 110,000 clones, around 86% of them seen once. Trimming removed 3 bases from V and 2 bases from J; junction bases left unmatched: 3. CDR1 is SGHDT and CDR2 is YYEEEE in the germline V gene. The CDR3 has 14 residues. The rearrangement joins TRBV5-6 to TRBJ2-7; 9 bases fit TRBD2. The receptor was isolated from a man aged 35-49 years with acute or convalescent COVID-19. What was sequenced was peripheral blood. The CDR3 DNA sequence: TGTGCCAGCAGCTCAGCGGGAGGAACCTACGAGCAGTACTTC. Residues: CASSSAGGTYEQYF.